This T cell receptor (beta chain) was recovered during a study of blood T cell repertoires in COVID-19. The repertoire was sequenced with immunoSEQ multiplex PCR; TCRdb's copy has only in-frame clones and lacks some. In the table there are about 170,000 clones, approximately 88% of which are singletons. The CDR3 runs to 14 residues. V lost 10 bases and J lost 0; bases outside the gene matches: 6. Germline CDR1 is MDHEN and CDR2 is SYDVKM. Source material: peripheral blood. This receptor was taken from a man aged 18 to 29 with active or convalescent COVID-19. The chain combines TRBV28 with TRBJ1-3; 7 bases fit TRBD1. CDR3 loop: CATSGQSSGNTIYF. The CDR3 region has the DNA TGTGCCACCTCGGGACAGAGCTCTGGAAACACCATATATTTT.